The T cell receptor (beta chain) under discussion was sequenced for a study of early T cells in non-severe SARS-CoV-2 infection. Overall study: Sequenced bulk RNA came from whole blood that was unsorted, and chains were unpaired. Study findings and constraints: Private and CD4 specificities were missed by VDJdb matching, which favored anti-spike CD8 responses.

Researchers attached unique molecular identifiers to individual cDNA molecules. TCRdb analysed the 5' RACE reads with MiXCR anew, one entry per CDR3 protein. Of about 30,000 distinct CDR3 sequences in the sample, over 6.5% were seen once. In its sample, this clonotype was seen a few times. Its cognate antigen is unknown. The sequence was collected from an adult who was a healthcare worker with PCR-confirmed SARS-CoV-2 infection or an uninfected control (not recorded which). The sequenced material came from whole blood.

The DNA of the CDR3 is TGTGCCAGCAGCGTAGGAGTGGGACTAGCGGACAATGAGCAGTTCTTC. Translated, it gives CASSVGVGLADNEQFF. V and J are TRBV9 and TRBJ2-1, with 11 bases aligning to TRBD2. Per germline, CDR1 SGDLS and CDR2 YYNGEE. The CDR3 totals 16 residues. Trimming cost V 0 bases and J 5 bases; bases outside gene matches: 4.